This T cell receptor (beta chain) appears in the sequencing data of a study of response to subunit inactivated influenza vaccine (dated by TCRdb to 2017 to 2018). For context, the study as a whole: To follow how T cells responded to a trivalent subunit inactivated influenza vaccine, the researchers relied on deep quantitative profiling of the T cell receptor repertoire. General findings and caveats noted by the study authors: It was suggested by the authors that each seasonal influenza vaccination may recruit only a limited number of new T cells.

The library came from RT-PCR. Sequenced on an Illumina HiSeq 2500. TCRdb redid the processing of the public reads, applying fastp at Q25 and MiXCR, and retained in-frame beta chains. Entries are consolidated by CDR3 protein sequence, retaining the most common genes and DNA. In all, the sample holds roughly 500,000 distinct CDR3 sequences, and approximately 20% of those were seen once. The top ten constitute around 2.8% of the sample. On this clonotype itself: This clone's antigen is unknown. No quality values exist for individual bases; no much larger clone is one base distant.

CDR1 and CDR2, looked up from the germline V gene, are MDHEN and SYDVKM. From the cysteine through the phenylalanine, the CDR3 covers 15 amino acids. The read is trimmed to its CDR3 DNA, 45 bases read in frame from base 1. Trimming removed 2 bases from V and 3 bases from J, leaving 10 bases between the germline ends. These data were also reused for a study on T cells expressing NK-cell markers. The second publication reports: TCR beta cDNA libraries were made by 5'RACE template switching that added a universal primer site and unique molecular identifiers. Eight donors provided sorted CD3+CD56+NKG2C+, CD3+CD56+NKG2C- and CD3+CD56-NKG2C+ T-cell subsets, whose TCR beta-chain repertoires were profiled. Among the eight sequenced donors, seven were HCMV-seropositive and one was HCMV-seronegative. In several experiments an anti-gammadeltaTCR antibody was added to restrict sorting to alphabetaTCR-expressing T cells. For five or six donors, the dominant CD3+CD56+NKG2C+ clonotypes were among the top 10 CD8+ clonotypes and accounted for roughly 1.0-8% of CD8+ T cells. Those dominant clonotypes were again the most abundant among CD3+CD56-NKG2C+ cells in a few donors, at 28.3-60.1%. Whether the expanded NKG2C-expressing T cell clones were specific for HCMV antigens remained unclear. Randomly selected healthy volunteers, three men and five women, were used as the eight sequenced donors. HCMV serostatus was determined by detecting HCMV-specific IgG in serum with a commercial ELISA kit. Ficoll density gradient centrifugation was used to isolate peripheral blood mononuclear cells from blood. CD4+ and CD8+ T cells were isolated from PBMC by magnetic immunoseparation with Miltenyi isolation kits. cDNA synthesis was primed from the TCR beta constant segment, followed by two successive PCR amplification steps. Sequencing of the libraries produced 2 x 150 bp reads on Illumina HiSeq 2000/2500, MiSeq or NextSeq. Reads were demultiplexed and grouped by UMI with MIGEC, and clonotypes were assembled and quantified with MiTCR. To exclude erroneous sequences, only TCR cDNA sequences supported by at least two reads were retained. The tcR package was used for downstream repertoire analysis, with clonotypes matched between fractions based on CDR3 nucleotide sequence plus V segment. VDJmatch was used to annotate antigen specificity against VDJdb, with one amino acid substitution allowed in CDR3.

This specimen was CD4+ T cells sorted from PBMCs, taken 12 days after vaccination. The sequence joins TRBV28 to TRBJ2-2; the D gene is perhaps TRBD1, from 8 matching bases. The receptor was isolated from a man aged 45-65 years who received an inactivated influenza vaccine. Donor details come from another sample of the same person, matched by shared clones. The DNA reads as follows: TGTGCCAGCAGTTTAACAGGGGGGGACACCGGGGAGCTGTTTTTT. It is translated as CASSLTGGDTGELFF.